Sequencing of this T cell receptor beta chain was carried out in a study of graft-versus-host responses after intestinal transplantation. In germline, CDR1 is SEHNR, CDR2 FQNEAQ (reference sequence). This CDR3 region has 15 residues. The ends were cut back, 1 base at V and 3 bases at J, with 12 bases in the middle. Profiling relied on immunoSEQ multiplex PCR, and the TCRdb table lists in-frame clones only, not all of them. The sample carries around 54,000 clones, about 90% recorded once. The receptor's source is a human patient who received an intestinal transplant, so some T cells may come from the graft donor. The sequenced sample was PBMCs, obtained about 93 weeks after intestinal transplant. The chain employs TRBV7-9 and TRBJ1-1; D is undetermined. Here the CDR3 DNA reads TGTGCCAGCAGCTTAGGAAGGGTATGGGACACTGAAGCTTTCTTT. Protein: CASSLGRVWDTEAFF.